A single sample gave rise to the 14 T cell receptor beta chains below, sequenced in a study of cytomegalovirus exposure and HLA in healthy donors. Using immunoSEQ multiplex PCR, the repertoire was profiled, and TCRdb retains in-frame clones only, with some absent. The data show under 200,000 clones, roughly 89% seen once. Material: PBMCs. The receptors were sampled from a woman in her late teens or twenties in good health and CMV-seropositive.

The chain links TRBV7-9 to TRBJ2-5; 13 bases agree with TRBD2. This CDR3 has 18 amino acids. Germline values: CDR1 SEHNR, CDR2 FQNEAQ (reference sequence). V gave up 5 bases and J gave up 6 bases; unmatched junction bases: 15. The CDR3, as DNA: TGTGCCAGCAGCGCAGAGGGGGGAAGACTAGCGGGAGGCCAGACCCAGTACTTC. Protein product: CASSAEGGRLAGGQTQYF.

This clone was counted a single time. The chain employs TRBV7-2 and TRBJ2-1, with TRBD1 as a possible D gene (6 bases). V lost 4 bases and J 10 bases, leaving 23 bases between the germline ends. The CDR3 has 16 amino acids. In germline, CDR1 is SGHTA, CDR2 FQGNSA. The CDR3 region is CASSSLPGHGWVEQFF. CDR3 sequence (DNA): TGTGCCAGCAGCTCCTTGCCGGGACACGGTTGGGTCGAGCAGTTCTTC. Based on the CDR3 plus reference TRBV7-2 and TRBJ2-1, the full variable domain is GAGVSQSPSNKVTEKGKDVELRCDPISGHTALYWYRQSLGQGLEFLIYFQGNSAPDKSGLPSDRFSAERTGGSVSTLTIQRTQQEDSAVYLCASSSLPGHGWVEQFFGPGTRLTVL.

The rearrangement joins TRBV6-5 to TRBJ2-7; 11 nucleotides match TRBD2. J lost 10 bases, V lost 6 bases, and 14 bases had no gene match. CDR1 MNHEY and CDR2 SVGAGI come from the germline V gene. The CDR3 is 15 amino acids. CDR3 in DNA: TGTGCCAGCAGCCCCGACACCATACTAGCGGGAGAACAGTACTTC. It codes for CASSPDTILAGEQYF.

The rearrangement links TRBV5-1 to TRBJ1-2, with 7 positions matching TRBD1. The junction had 5 bases not matched to a gene; V was cut back by 6 bases and J by 3 bases. CDR1 is SGHRS and CDR2 is YFSETQ in the germline V gene. The CDR3 runs 13 residues. In nucleotides, the CDR3 is TGCGCCAGCACACAGGGGAATCACTATGGCTACACCTTC. It is translated as CASTQGNHYGYTF. Together with reference TRBV5-1 and TRBJ1-2, the CDR3 gives the full variable domain: KAGVTQTPRYLIKTRGQQVTLSCSPISGHRSVSWYQQTPGQGLQFLFEYFSETQRNKGNFPGRFSGRQFSNSRSEMNVSTLELGDSALYLCASTQGNHYGYTFGSGTRLTVV.

The V and J genes are TRBV30 and TRBJ1-1, with D unclear. From germline, CDR1 is GTSNPN and CDR2 SVGIG (reference sequence). The CDR3 spans 14 residues. The V end lost 2 bases, the J end lost 3 bases, and 13 bases lay between the germline ends. The CDR3 region has the DNA TGTGCCTGGAGTCAGAGGCTCCTGGACACTGAAGCTTTCTTT. This encodes CAWSQRLLDTEAFF.

The chain has TRBV28 and TRBJ1-1; D possibly corresponds to TRBD1 (5 bases). Trimming left V 6 bases short and J 4 bases short, with 12 bases between. The CDR3 covers 13 residues. The germline V gene encodes CDR1 MDHEN and CDR2 SYDVKM. The CDR3 sequence: CASSGGGSTEAFF. CDR3 DNA sequence: TGTGCCAGCAGCGGGGGGGGGAGCACTGAAGCTTTCTTT.

This clone was seen a handful of times. The chain is built from TRBV28 and TRBJ2-1; maybe TRBD1 (5 bases). This CDR3 spans 14 amino acids. The ends were cut back, 5 bases at V and 6 bases at J, with 14 bases in the middle. Germline CDR1 reads MDHEN; CDR2 reads SYDVKM. The CDR3 sequence is CASSSPSGANEQFF. CDR3 nucleotides: TGTGCCAGCAGTAGCCCTAGTGGGGCCAATGAGCAGTTCTTC.

This sequence joins TRBV9 and TRBJ1-2; 8 nucleotides align to TRBD1. Germline CDR1 SGDLS, CDR2 YYNGEE. The CDR3 is made up of 14 amino acids. The J segment lost 8 bases and the V segment lost 3 bases, leaving 9 bases of the junction unmatched. The CDR3 region has the DNA TGTGCCAGCAGCGGAGACCCCAGGGGGCCAGGCTACACCTTC. It is translated as CASSGDPRGPGYTF.

In DNA form, the CDR3 reads TGTGCCAGCTCACCGCGAGCGGGCGTACGGACAGATACGCAGTATTTT. Its translation is CASSPRAGVRTDTQYF. The V gene is TRBV18, the J gene TRBJ2-3; a possible D gene is TRBD2 (6 bases). This CDR3 has 16 amino acids. Trimming stripped 3 bases from V and 3 bases from J, with 16 bases between. Germline V gene data show CDR1 as KGHSH and CDR2 as LQKENI.

This chain joins TRBV6-5 and TRBJ2-7; 8 bases match TRBD1. From germline, CDR1 is MNHEY and CDR2 SVGAGI. This CDR3 has 14 residues. V shed 6 bases, J shed 5 bases, and the junction held 9 bases outside the gene matches. The CDR3, as DNA: TGTGCCAGCAGCCAGTCAGGGGGCATCGACGAGCAGTACTTC. This gives the protein CASSQSGGIDEQYF.

This chain connects TRBV6-6 to TRBJ2-1, with TRBD2 matching 13 bases. Germline V gene sequence: CDR1 MNHNY, CDR2 SVGAGI (reference sequence). CDR3 length equals 15 residues. The trim removed 6 bases at V and 9 bases at J, leaving 8 bases unmatched. CDR3: CASRPGLAGTFEQFF. CDR3 coding DNA: TGTGCCAGCAGGCCGGGACTAGCGGGAACTTTTGAGCAGTTCTTC.

This clone was recorded a few times. The chain recombines TRBV4-2 with TRBJ1-1; D might be TRBD1 (6 bases). Germline lookup yields CDR1 LGHNA and CDR2 YNFKEQ. Trimming took 0 bases from V and 4 from J, leaving 15 bases between them. The CDR3 has 16 amino acids. In DNA, the CDR3 is TGTGCCAGCAGCCAAGATTTCAGGGGTTGGGGCACTGAAGCTTTCTTT. This sequence encodes CASSQDFRGWGTEAFF.

V and J are TRBV5-5 and TRBJ1-1; the D gene is possibly TRBD1 (5 bases). V was cut by 6 bases and J by 1 base, with 16 bases left in between. The CDR3 has 15 amino acids. The V gene's germline CDR1 is SGHKS and CDR2 YYEKEE (reference sequence). For the CDR3, the DNA is TGTGCCAGCACCCGGGCAGGGAAGGCGAACACTGAAGCTTTCTTT. Translating gives CASTRAGKANTEAFF.

The chain is built from TRBV9 and TRBJ2-1, with D perhaps matching TRBD1 (6 bases). V was pared by 5 bases and J by 10 bases, with 13 bases between. The CDR3 runs 12 residues. The germline V gene has CDR1 SGDLS and CDR2 YYNGEE. CDR3 sequence reads: CASSLTGTEQFF. Written as DNA, the CDR3 is TGTGCCAGCAGTCTTACCGGGACAGAGCAGTTCTTC.